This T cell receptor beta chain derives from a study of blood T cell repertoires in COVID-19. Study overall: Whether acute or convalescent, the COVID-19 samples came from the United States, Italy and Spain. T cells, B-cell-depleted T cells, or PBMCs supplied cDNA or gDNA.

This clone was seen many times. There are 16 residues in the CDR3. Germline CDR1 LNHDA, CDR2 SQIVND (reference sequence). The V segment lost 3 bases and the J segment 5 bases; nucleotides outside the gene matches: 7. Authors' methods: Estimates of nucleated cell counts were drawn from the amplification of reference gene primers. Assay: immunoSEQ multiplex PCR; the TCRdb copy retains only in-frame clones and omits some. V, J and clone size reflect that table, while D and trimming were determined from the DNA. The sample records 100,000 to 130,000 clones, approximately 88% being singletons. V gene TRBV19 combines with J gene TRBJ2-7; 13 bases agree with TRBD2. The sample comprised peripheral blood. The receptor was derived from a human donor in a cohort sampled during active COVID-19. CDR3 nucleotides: TGTGCCAGTAGTATTTTATACGGGACTAGCGGGGACGAGCAGTACTTC. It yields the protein CASSILYGTSGDEQYF.